This entry is about one T cell receptor (beta chain). These data belong to a study of blood T cell repertoires in COVID-19. The CDR3 sequence is 15 residues long. Trimming removed 5 bases from V and 4 bases from J; junction bases left unmatched: 9. CDR1 SGHTA and CDR2 FQGTGA come from the germline V gene. Seattle cases were enrolled at active infection and followed longitudinally. How the authors handled the data: Estimation of nucleated cell counts relied on the amplification of reference gene primers. This table comes from immunoSEQ multiplex PCR, and its TCRdb copy is limited to in-frame clones, with some not included. V, J and clone size are those of that table, while D and trimming were read from the DNA. The profile shows a few hundred thousand clones, under 85% of them singletons.

The TCR comes from a human donor with COVID-19, enrolled during active disease. The donor label of this sample is uncertain. Sequenced: peripheral blood. The chain uses TRBV7-3 and TRBJ2-5, with 8 bases identical to TRBD2. The CDR3 protein is CASSTGGGLRETQYF. In DNA, the CDR3 is TGTGCCAGCAGCACCGGCGGGGGGCTTAGAGAGACCCAGTACTTC.